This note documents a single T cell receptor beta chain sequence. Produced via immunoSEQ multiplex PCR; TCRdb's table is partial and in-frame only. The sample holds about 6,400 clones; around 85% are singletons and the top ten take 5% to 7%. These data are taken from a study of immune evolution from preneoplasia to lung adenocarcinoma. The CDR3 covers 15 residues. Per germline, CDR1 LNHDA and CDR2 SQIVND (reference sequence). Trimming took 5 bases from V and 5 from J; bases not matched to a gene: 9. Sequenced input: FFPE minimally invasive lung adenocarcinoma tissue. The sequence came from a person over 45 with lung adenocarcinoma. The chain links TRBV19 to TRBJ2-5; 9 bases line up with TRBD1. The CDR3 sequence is CASSVGQGSLETQYF. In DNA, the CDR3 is TGTGCCAGTAGTGTAGGACAGGGGTCTTTGGAGACCCAGTACTTC. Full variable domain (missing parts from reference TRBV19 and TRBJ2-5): DGGITQSPKYLFRKEGQNVTLSCEQNLNHDAMYWYRQDPGQGLRLIYYSQIVNDFQKGDIAEGYSVSREKKESFPLTVTSAQKNPTAFYLCASSVGQGSLETQYFGPGTRLLVL.